This TCR beta chain was sequenced for a study of shared clonotypes between healthy human individuals. Overall study results and limits: Naive subsets typically showed greater estimated richness than memory subsets.

V shed 0 bases and J 3 bases; nucleotides not matched to a gene: 4. The CDR3 sequence is 15 residues long. Germline CDR1 is SGHAT and CDR2 is FQNNGV. Comments on this clone: Its antigen remains unidentified.

All of the donors resided in Nashville, Tennessee, and each was a Caucasian adult. For sorted subsets, approximately 180 ng DNA per replicate equaled 33,000 or so T cell genomes. Measured with immunoSEQ multiplex PCR; TCRdb has only the in-frame clones, and not every one. Seen here are about 1 million clones, roughly 70% observed once, and the top ten hold over 1.3%. The rearrangement uses TRBV11-2 and TRBJ2-5; TRBD2 matches at 7 bases. The receptor was isolated from a young man in good health. The specimen sequenced was memory CD4+ T cells sorted from blood. Subset given: CD45RA-negative fraction. CDR3 sequence: CASSLERGTKETQYF. DNA for the CDR3: TGTGCCAGCAGCTTAGAGCGGGGGACCAAAGAGACCCAGTACTTC.